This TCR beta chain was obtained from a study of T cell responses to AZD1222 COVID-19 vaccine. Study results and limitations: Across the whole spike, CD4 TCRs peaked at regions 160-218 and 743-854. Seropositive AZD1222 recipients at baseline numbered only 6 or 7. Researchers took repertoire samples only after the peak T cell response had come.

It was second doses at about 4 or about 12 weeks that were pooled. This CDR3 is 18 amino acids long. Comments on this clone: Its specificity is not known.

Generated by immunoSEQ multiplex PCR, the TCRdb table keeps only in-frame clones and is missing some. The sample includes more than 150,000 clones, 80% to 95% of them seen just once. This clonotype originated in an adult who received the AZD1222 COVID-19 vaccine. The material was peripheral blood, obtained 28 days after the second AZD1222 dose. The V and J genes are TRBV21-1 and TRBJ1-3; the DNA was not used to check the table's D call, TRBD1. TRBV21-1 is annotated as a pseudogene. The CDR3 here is CASSKLLAGGGSGNTIYF. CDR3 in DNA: TGTGCCAGCAGCAAATTGCTGGCAGGGGGAGGCTCTGGAAACACCATATATTTT.